This T cell receptor (beta chain) was sequenced for a study of regulatory T cells in long-lasting Graves disease. Broader study findings: The work looked only at peripheral blood and did not look at thyroid tissue.

The J segment lost 0 bases and the V segment lost 3 bases, leaving 3 bases of the junction unmatched. CDR1 is LGHDT, CDR2 YNNKEL, per germline (reference sequence). The CDR3 runs 16 residues. Time point reported: newly diagnosed GD, antithyroid drugs for less than 3 months. The TCR library used RNA extracted from PBMCs. In building TCR beta libraries, iRepertoire HTBI primers were used together with Arm-PCR of CDR3 regions. Study processing details: Segment identification across samples yielded roughly 62 TRBV and 12 to 15 TRBJ segments. In TCRdb, the multiplex PCR reads were re-called with MiXCR into one record per CDR3 protein. V and J calls and clone size were set by TCRdb, not the authors. The table includes 400,000 to 500,000 distinct CDR3 sequences, approximately 15% detected once. The sample holds many counts of this clonotype. Its specificity is unknown. The sample also formed part of further work on T cells in Graves' hyperthyroidism and ophthalmopathy. That work contributes: Blood also contained most expanded thyroid clonotypes above 0.001.

The material sequenced was peripheral blood mononuclear cells (PBMCs), taken at new diagnosis, from a patient treated with antithyroid drugs. The receptor was isolated from a woman aged 30 to 39 with Graves disease. The chain links TRBV3-1 to TRBJ2-7; 12 positions match TRBD2. The CDR3 region has the DNA TGTGCCAGCAGCCATTGGACTAGCGGGAACTCCTACGAGCAGTACTTC. It specifies CASSHWTSGNSYEQYF.